The 20 T cell receptor beta chains reported below all come from one sample, sequenced in a study of sequential checkpoint blockade in melanoma. Sequencing used immunoSEQ multiplex PCR; TCRdb keeps in-frame clones, though not all of them. The data contain some 5,400 clones, roughly 18% of them singletons. Treatment: randomized to nivolumab then ipilimumab (arm A) or the reverse (arm B). Sequencing was performed on tumor tissue (inferred from file names), taken from a patient given nivolumab and ipilimumab in sequence. Source of these receptors: a human donor with melanoma.

A few counts support this clone. V is TRBV28 and J is TRBJ2-2; D not certain. The CDR3 sequence is 16 residues long. Germline V CDR1 and CDR2: MDHEN, SYDVKM. The V and J ends lost 4 bases and 1 base respectively, with 13 bases between them. CDR3 in DNA: TGTGCCAGCAGTTCCATACTCGTGGAGAACACCGGGGAGCTGTTTTTT. Translation: CASSSILVENTGELFF.

This clone came up a few times. The rearrangement uses TRBV6-8 and TRBJ2-7; no firm D call. CDR1 MNHGY and CDR2 SAAAGT come from the germline V gene. Trimming took off 6 bases at V and 4 bases at J, with 13 bases between the two ends. There are 13 residues in the CDR3. This chain's CDR3 is CASSLVLVYEQYF. The CDR3 DNA sequence: TGTGCCAGCAGCCTAGTTCTCGTTTACGAGCAGTACTTC.

By its share, this clone is medium-sized. This chain joins TRBV11-3 and TRBJ2-7; possibly TRBD1 for D (5 bases). The V gene's germline CDR1 is SGHNT and CDR2 YENEEA. The CDR3 length is 14 residues. Deletions cut 5 bases from V and 1 base from J, with 12 bases between. The CDR3 DNA is TGTGCCAGCAGCCCCCGTGACAGATCCTACGAGCAGTACTTC. Its protein is CASSPRDRSYEQYF.

This clone has just a few counts. The J gene is TRBJ2-1, the V gene TRBV6-8; possibly TRBD2 for D (5 bases). CDR3 length: 12 residues. The ends were cut back, 6 bases at V and 7 bases at J, with 10 bases in the middle. Per germline, CDR1 MNHGY and CDR2 SAAAGT. This CDR3 reads CASRSPGNEQFF. As DNA, the CDR3 is TGTGCCAGCAGATCTCCGGGGAATGAGCAGTTCTTC.

CDR3 protein: CASSPTGTGNTEAFF. CDR3 sequence (DNA): TGTGCCAGCAGTCCTACCGGGACAGGGAACACTGAAGCTTTCTTT. The J gene is TRBJ1-1, the V gene TRBV6-8; 8 positions match TRBD1. After removal of 5 bases from V and 1 base from J, the junction contained 6 bases not matched to a gene. The CDR3 loop spans 15 amino acids. Per germline, CDR1 MNHGY and CDR2 SAAAGT.

This chain uses TRBV5-1 with TRBJ2-5; D is possibly TRBD1 (6 bases). Trimming took 0 bases from V and 3 from J, leaving 9 bases between them. Per the germline V gene, CDR1 is SGHRS and CDR2 is YFSETQ. The CDR3 has 14 amino acids. CDR3 residues: CASSLGAGEETQYF. Here the CDR3 DNA reads TGCGCCAGCAGCTTGGGGGCAGGGGAAGAGACCCAGTACTTC.

There are many counts of this clone. This sequence joins TRBV7-1 and TRBJ2-1; D gene uncertain. TRBV7-1 is an open reading frame whose function is uncertain. Deletions cut 4 bases from V and 7 bases from J, with 11 bases between. The CDR3 is 13 amino acids. CDR3 nucleotide sequence: TGTGCCAGCAGCTTAGGACCTGGGAATGAGCAGTTCTTC. This translates into CASSLGPGNEQFF.

This rearrangement joins TRBV10-3 to TRBJ2-2; TRBD1 agrees at 7 bases. Unmatched junction bases numbered 2, after V lost 0 bases and J lost 7 bases. The germline gives CDR1 ENHRY, CDR2 SYGVKD. The CDR3 is made up of 14 amino acids. The CDR3 DNA sequence: TGTGCCATCAGTGAGTCGACAGGGAGCGGGGAGCTGTTTTTT. This encodes CAISESTGSGELFF.

The chain links TRBV19 to TRBJ2-7, with D unresolved. The V end lost 1 base, the J end lost 0 bases, and 10 bases lay between the germline ends. CDR3 length: 15 amino acids. The germline CDR1 and CDR2 sequences are LNHDA and SQIVND (reference sequence). This CDR3 is CASSIVVGNSYEQYF. CDR3 DNA: TGTGCCAGTAGTATAGTTGTAGGAAACTCCTACGAGCAGTACTTC.

The V and J genes are TRBV28 and TRBJ1-5; 8 positions match TRBD1. The CDR3 consists of 19 residues. The germline gives CDR1 MDHEN, CDR2 SYDVKM. J was trimmed by 0 bases and V by 5 bases; bases with no gene match: 15. The CDR3 spells CASSRRTGTSTYSNQPQHF. CDR3 DNA sequence: TGTGCCAGCAGTCGCCGGACAGGGACGAGTACCTATAGCAATCAGCCCCAGCATTTT. Based on the CDR3 plus reference TRBV28 and TRBJ1-5, the full variable domain is DVKVTQSSRYLVKRTGEKVFLECVQDMDHENMFWYRQDPGLGLRLIYFSYDVKMKEKGDIPEGYSVSREKKERFSLILESASTNQTSMYLCASSRRTGTSTYSNQPQHFGDGTRLSIL.

This clone has more than one count but fewer than ten. The chain combines TRBV6-8 with TRBJ2-5, with 10 bases lining up with TRBD2. Germline V lookup: CDR1 MNHGY, CDR2 SAAAGT. V lost 6 bases, J lost 2 bases, and 9 bases stayed unmatched. The CDR3 sequence is 16 residues long. CDR3 sequence reads: CASSELAGTLQETQYF. The CDR3 DNA sequence: TGTGCCAGCAGCGAACTAGCGGGGACTCTTCAAGAGACCCAGTACTTC.

This clone has only a few counts. The V gene is TRBV28, the J gene TRBJ1-5; 9 bases are shared with TRBD1. After removal of 6 bases from V and 4 bases from J, the junction contained 4 bases not matched to a gene. The CDR3 runs to 14 residues. Germline V gene data show CDR1 as MDHEN and CDR2 as SYDVKM. CDR3 region: CASRIDRGNQPQHF. The DNA of the CDR3 is TGTGCCAGCAGAATCGACAGGGGGAATCAGCCCCAGCATTTT.

This clone is labeled medium-sized. The J gene is TRBJ2-3, the V gene TRBV11-3; 14 positions agree with TRBD2. This CDR3 comprises 17 residues. Germline-derived CDR1 and CDR2 are SGHNT and YENEEA. V shed 5 bases and J 1 base; nucleotides not matched to a gene: 5. This CDR3 is CASSQGTSGGRTDTQYF. For the CDR3, the DNA is TGTGCCAGCAGCCAAGGGACTAGCGGGGGCCGCACAGATACGCAGTATTTT.

On this clone: Different DNA sequences within this sample yield the same CDR3. The chain couples TRBV5-1 to TRBJ2-1; D is possibly TRBD2 (6 bases). Germline values: CDR1 SGHRS, CDR2 YFSETQ. Trimming took 2 bases from V and 4 from J, leaving 10 bases between them. The CDR3 sequence is 14 residues long. The CDR3 is CASSLGGAYNEQFF. The DNA of the CDR3 is TGCGCCAGCAGCTTAGGCGGGGCTTACAATGAGCAGTTCTTC.

The gene calls are TRBV6-8 and TRBJ1-5; 9 nucleotides align to TRBD1. The CDR3 sequence is 16 residues long. The V gene end was trimmed by 5 bases and the J gene end by 6 bases; junction bases not matched to a gene: 11. Germline CDR1 is MNHGY and CDR2 is SAAAGT. The CDR3 reads CASSPLTGGRGQPQHF. The CDR3 bases are TGTGCCAGCAGTCCCCTTACAGGGGGCAGGGGTCAGCCCCAGCATTTT.

This clone was seen a few times. In nucleotides, the CDR3 is TGTGCCAGCAGTTCCCCCAGGGACGGGGACTATGGCTACACCTTC. It encodes CASSSPRDGDYGYTF. The rearrangement joins TRBV28 to TRBJ1-2; TRBD1 is a possible D gene (5 bases). Trimming left V 4 bases short and J 3 bases short, with 15 bases between. The germline CDR1 and CDR2 sequences are MDHEN and SYDVKM. The CDR3 loop spans 15 amino acids.

There are a few counts of this clone. The chain uses TRBV4-1 and TRBJ2-5; D could derive from TRBD1 or TRBD2 (5 bases each). Germline assignment: CDR1 MGHRA and CDR2 YSYEKL. V was cut by 4 bases and J by 1 base, with 31 bases left in between. CDR3 length equals 21 residues. The DNA of the CDR3 is TGCGCCAGCAGCCGCCTCAAGCCCGAGGGGCGACCTACCTCATCCCAAGAGACCCAGTACTTC. Residues: CASSRLKPEGRPTSSQETQYF.

This clone has at least ten counts. This chain joins TRBV9 and TRBJ2-7; 9 bases match TRBD1. The germline V gene encodes CDR1 SGDLS and CDR2 YYNGEE. Trimming at V came to 2 bases and at J to 7 bases, leaving 7 bases not matched to a gene. CDR3 length equals 14 residues. For the CDR3, the DNA is TGTGCCAGCAGCGTTGGGACAGGGACCGGGGAGCAGTACTTC. Encoded protein: CASSVGTGTGEQYF.

The sample holds a few counts of this clone. This chain joins TRBV6-8 and TRBJ2-5; possible D gene TRBD2, 6 bases. CDR1 and CDR2 (germline): MNHGY, SAAAGT. Trimming left V 0 bases short and J 5 bases short, with 10 bases between. The CDR3 is 14 amino acids. The CDR3 spells CASSYSLEGETQYF. The CDR3 DNA follows: TGTGCCAGCAGTTACTCGCTGGAGGGGGAGACCCAGTACTTC.

This clone was found a few times. V gene TRBV28 combines with J gene TRBJ1-2; 8 bases line up with TRBD1. The V gene end was trimmed by 2 bases and the J gene end by 4 bases; junction bases not matched to a gene: 12. Germline lookup yields CDR1 MDHEN and CDR2 SYDVKM. This CDR3 contains 17 residues. The CDR3 here is CASSLLRRGRGSYGYTF. CDR3 nucleotides: TGTGCCAGCAGTTTACTCCGCAGGGGGCGCGGGAGCTATGGCTACACCTTC.